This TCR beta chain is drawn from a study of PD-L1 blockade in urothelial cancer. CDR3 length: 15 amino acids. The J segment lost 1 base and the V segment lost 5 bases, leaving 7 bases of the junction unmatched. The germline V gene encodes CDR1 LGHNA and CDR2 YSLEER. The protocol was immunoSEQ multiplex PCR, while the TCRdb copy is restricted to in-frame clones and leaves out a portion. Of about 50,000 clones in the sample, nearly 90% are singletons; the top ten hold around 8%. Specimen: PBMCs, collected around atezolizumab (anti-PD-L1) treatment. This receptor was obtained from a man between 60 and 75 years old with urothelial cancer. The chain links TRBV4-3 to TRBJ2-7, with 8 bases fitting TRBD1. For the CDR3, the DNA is TGCGCCAGCAGCTACCACAGGGGGTCATCCTACGAGCAGTACTTC. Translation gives CASSYHRGSSYEQYF.